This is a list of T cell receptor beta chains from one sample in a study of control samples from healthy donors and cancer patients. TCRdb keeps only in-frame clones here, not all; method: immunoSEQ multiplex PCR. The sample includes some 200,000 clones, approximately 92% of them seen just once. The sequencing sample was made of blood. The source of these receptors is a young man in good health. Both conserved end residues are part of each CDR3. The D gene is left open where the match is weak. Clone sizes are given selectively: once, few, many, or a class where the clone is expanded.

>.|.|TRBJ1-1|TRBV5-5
CASSLAVGSLNTEAFF
TGTGCCAGCAGCTTGGCCGTGGGCAGCCTGAACACTGAAGCTTTCTTT
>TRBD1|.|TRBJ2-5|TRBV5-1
CASSLTGGQETQYF
TGCGCCAGCAGCCTGACAGGGGGCCAAGAGACCCAGTACTTC
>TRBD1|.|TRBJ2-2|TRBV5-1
CASSLIQGQGASGELFF
TGCGCCAGCAGCTTGATTCAGGGACAGGGGGCCAGCGGGGAGCTGTTTTTT
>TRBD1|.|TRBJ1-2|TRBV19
CASSPRQGTIYGYTF
TGTGCCAGTAGTCCTCGACAGGGTACTATCTATGGCTACACCTTC
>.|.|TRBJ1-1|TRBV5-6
CASSTLGREAFF
TGTGCCAGCAGCACACTCGGGCGTGAAGCTTTCTTT
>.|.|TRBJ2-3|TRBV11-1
CATRGSTDTQYF
TGTGCCACGAGGGGTAGCACAGATACGCAGTATTTT
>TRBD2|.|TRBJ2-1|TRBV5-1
CASSSSWSGGFNEQFF
TGCGCCAGCAGCTCGTCTTGGAGCGGGGGGTTTAATGAGCAGTTCTTC
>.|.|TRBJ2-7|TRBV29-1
CSVERVGEQYF
TGCAGCGTTGAAAGGGTAGGGGAGCAGTACTTC
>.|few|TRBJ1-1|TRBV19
CASSIGTGWAFF
TGTGCCAGTAGTATTGGTACCGGCTGGGCTTTCTTT
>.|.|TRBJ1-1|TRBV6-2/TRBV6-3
CASSSQGTPNTEAFF
TGTGCCAGCAGTTCCCAGGGGACTCCTAACACTGAAGCTTTCTTT
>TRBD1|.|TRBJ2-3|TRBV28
CATWDRVTDTQYF
TGTGCCACCTGGGACAGGGTGACAGATACGCAGTATTTT
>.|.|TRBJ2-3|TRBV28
CASSYTDTQYF
TGTGCCAGCAGTTACACAGATACGCAGTATTTT
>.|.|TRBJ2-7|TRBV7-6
CASSLAEVTGPTYEQYF
TGTGCCAGCAGCTTAGCGGAGGTGACGGGCCCTACCTACGAGCAGTACTTC
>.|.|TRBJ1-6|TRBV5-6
CASSLPQGNTPLHF
TGTGCCAGCAGCTTACCACAGGGTAATACACCCCTCCACTTT
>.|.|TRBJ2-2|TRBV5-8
CASSSRQAVSGELFF
TGTGCCAGCAGCTCTAGACAGGCAGTTTCCGGGGAGCTGTTTTTT